This T cell receptor (beta chain) was captured by sequencing in a study of tumor-infiltrating lymphocytes in primary liver carcinoma. Study summary: Donors had hepatocellular carcinoma or combined HCC and intrahepatic cholangiocarcinoma. T1-T3 N0M0 was the stage of the tumors, which were roughly 4 to 10 cm across.

Worth noting for this clonotype: One end of the junction fails to match germline, which may point to a read error.

Germline DNA was also extracted, and blood RNA was taken from unsorted whole blood. The CDR3 length is 13 residues. Germline-derived CDR1 and CDR2 are MNHEY and SVGEGT. Starting material of roughly 0.45 ug total RNA yielded TCR beta cDNA via a constant-region primer. It was through three nested multiplex PCR rounds of slightly modified ARM-PCR that TCR beta libraries arose. In the first two PCR rounds, TRBV1-TRBV30 forward primers were paired with a C-beta reverse primer, and each round lasted roughly 9 cycles. TCRdb fed the multiplex PCR reads into MiXCR, producing one record per CDR3 protein. In the table there are 180,000 or so distinct CDR3 sequences, 50% to 75% of which are singletons.

This clonotype was sampled from a man aged 35 to 55 with primary liver carcinoma and hepatitis B virus infection. The rearrangement links TRBV6-2 or TRBV6-3 to TRBJ2-5; D uncertain. Sequenced input: peripheral blood. CDR3 region: CTSSPGRQETQYF. CDR3 coding DNA: TGTACCAGCAGCCCTGGGCGCCAAGAGACCCAGTACTTC.